The 29 T cell receptor beta chains listed next were all sequenced from one sample in a study of immune heterogeneity within non-small cell lung tumors. The template for each sample was around 540 ng of genomic DNA, which had been extracted from bulk tumor tissue. Several widely spaced biopsies per primary tumor were taken during surgery. Newly diagnosed with untreated non-small cell lung cancer, the patients underwent curative surgery. For the TCR beta CDR3, multiplex PCR with 32 V and 13 J primers performed the amplification. TCRdb re-called the multiplex PCR reads with MiXCR, one entry per CDR3 protein. Of 8,500 to 13,000 distinct CDR3 sequences detected, 27% appear once; the ten largest clones hold roughly 13%. Sequencing used lung tumor tissue. These receptors all stem from a man between 50 and 59 years old with non-small cell lung cancer.

This clonotype came up many times. The chain employs TRBV6-1 and TRBJ1-2, with 7 bases aligning to TRBD1. Looked up from germline, CDR1 is MNHNS and CDR2 is SASEGT. The CDR3 sequence is 14 residues long. V was pared by 6 bases and J by 4 bases, with 8 bases of the junction left unmatched. CDR3 loop: CASSQQGIGYGYTF. CDR3 in DNA: TGTGCCAGCAGCCAACAGGGGATCGGCTATGGCTACACCTTC.

This clonotype turned up a few times. The CDR3, as DNA: TGTGCCAGCAGTTCGACCTACGTATCTAGCGGGAACTCCTACAATGAGCAGTTCTTC. Translated, it gives CASSSTYVSSGNSYNEQFF. The chain joins TRBV28 to TRBJ2-1; 9 nucleotides align to TRBD2. CDR1 and CDR2 from the germline V gene are MDHEN and SYDVKM. The ends lost 4 bases at V and 0 bases at J; junction bases unmatched: 13. This CDR3 is 19 amino acids long.

As for this clonotype: The junction shows a germline mismatch at one end, possibly a read error. The CDR3 DNA sequence: TGTGCCAGAAGCTTGTGGGATCACAACGAGCAGTACTTC. Its protein is CARSLWDHNEQYF. V is TRBV5-6 and J is TRBJ2-7; the D is unclear. Germline loops: CDR1 SGHDT, CDR2 YYEEEE. The CDR3 has 13 amino acids.

This clonotype came up many times. The chain links TRBV11-2 to TRBJ2-1; TRBD2 matches 11 bases. The junction had 12 bases not matched to a gene; V was cut back by 5 bases and J by 9 bases. Germline loops: CDR1 SGHAT, CDR2 FQNNGV. The CDR3 covers 16 residues. This CDR3 reads CASSLSSGGYSGEQFF. The DNA for the CDR3 is TGTGCCAGCAGCCTATCTAGCGGGGGGTATTCAGGTGAGCAGTTCTTC.

In the case of this clonotype: The germline gene is not matched at one end of the junction; a read error may be the cause. The V and J genes are TRBV7-9 and TRBJ2-1; 8 positions match TRBD2. The length of the CDR3 is 13 residues. The germline V gene encodes CDR1 SEHNR and CDR2 FQNEAQ (reference sequence). CDR3 residues: CTSSSGTSSEQFF. DNA for the CDR3: TGTACCAGCAGCTCCGGGACTAGTAGTGAGCAGTTCTTC.

The chain is built from TRBV20-1 and TRBJ2-3, with D unresolved. V lost 0 bases and J 2 bases, leaving 15 bases between the germline ends. Germline CDR1 reads DFQATT; CDR2 reads SNEGSKA (reference sequence). CDR3 length: 16 amino acids. CDR3 sequence (DNA): TGCAGTGCTAGAGATCTGTTGGTACTGGCCACAGATACGCAGTATTTT. The encoded protein is CSARDLLVLATDTQYF.

Of note for this clonotype: With a much larger clone just one base away, this may be a read error. The rearrangement uses TRBV6-4 and TRBJ2-1; no reliable D call. CDR3 length: 14 residues. Per germline, CDR1 MRHNA and CDR2 SNTAGT. CDR3 sequence: CASSDRDSASGQLF. CDR3 sequence (DNA): TGTGCCAGCAGTGACCGTGACTCCGCTAGTGGGCAGTTATTC.

This chain joins TRBV4-1 and TRBJ2-3; possible D gene TRBD2, 7 bases. V gave up 2 bases and J gave up 0 bases, with 24 bases separating them. CDR1 is MGHRA and CDR2 is YSYEKL in the germline V gene. The CDR3 has 20 residues. The chain's CDR3 is CASSQYVSGLRGGSTDTQYF. The CDR3 DNA reads as TGCGCCAGCAGCCAATACGTGAGCGGCTTGAGGGGGGGAAGCACAGATACGCAGTATTTT.

Concerning this clonotype: A much larger clone differs from this one at a single base, so this may be a read error. The chain is built from TRBV6-1 and TRBJ1-3; tentatively, D is TRBD1 (5 bases). CDR3 length: 15 residues. CDR1 and CDR2 (germline): MNHNS, SASEGT. The CDR3 bases are TGTGCCAGCAGGGAAGAGTGGGGGACTGGAACCACCATATATTTT. Its protein product is CASREEWGTGTTIYF.

The table lists this clonotype with many counts. The genes are TRBV4-1 and TRBJ2-7; 7 nucleotides agree with TRBD1. The CDR3 covers 14 residues. The V gene's germline CDR1 is MGHRA and CDR2 YSYEKL. J gave up 7 bases and V 5 bases, and 11 bases lay outside the gene matches. CDR3 nucleotides: TGCGCCAGCAGCTACCGGGACAGCTCTTGGGAGCAGTACTTC. This gives the protein CASSYRDSSWEQYF.

Comment on this clonotype: Possible read error: a much larger clone is one base away. The rearrangement links TRBV18 to TRBJ1-2; weak D call: TRBD1 (6 bases). Looked up from germline, CDR1 is KGHSH and CDR2 is LQKENI. V was pared by 3 bases and J by 8 bases, with 10 bases between. This CDR3 has 12 residues. CDR3 sequence reads: CASSPHREGYTF. CDR3 coding DNA: TGTGCCAGCTCACCCCACAGGGAGGGCTACACCTTC.

By sample fraction, this clonotype is medium-sized. The rearrangement uses TRBV18 and TRBJ1-2; weak D call: TRBD1 (6 bases). The V and J ends lost 3 bases and 2 bases respectively, with 7 bases between them. Germline values: CDR1 KGHSH, CDR2 LQKENI. The CDR3 runs to 13 residues. The CDR3 is CASSPDRNYGYTF. The CDR3 nucleotides are TGTGCCAGCTCACCGGACAGAAACTATGGCTACACCTTC.

The V call is TRBV19, the J call TRBJ2-2; 10 bases match TRBD2. The CDR3 is 18 residues long. With 7 bases clipped from V and 5 bases from J, the junction kept 16 bases outside the gene matches. The germline V gene has CDR1 LNHDA and CDR2 SQIVND (reference sequence). This chain's CDR3 is CASTFISGRASGTGELFF. The DNA for the CDR3 is TGTGCCAGTACGTTCATCAGCGGGAGGGCCTCGGGGACCGGGGAGCTGTTTTTT.

As for this clonotype: This may stem from a read error, because a much larger clone lies one nucleotide away. The genes are TRBV6-2 or TRBV6-3 and TRBJ1-1, with a weak D call TRBD1 (6 bases). From germline, CDR1 is MNHEY and CDR2 SVGEGT. The CDR3 length is 14 residues. The CDR3 spells CDSSYEGENTEAFF. The DNA for the CDR3 is TGTGACAGCAGTTACGAGGGGGAGAACACTGAAGCTTTCTTT.

Worth noting for this clonotype: Compared with germline, one end of the junction differs, possibly owing to a read error. The chain is built from TRBV20-1 and TRBJ1-5, with D hard to call. The CDR3 totals 15 residues. Germline CDR1 and CDR2: DFQATT and SNEGSKA (reference sequence). The CDR3 sequence: CSATVSRFGNQSQHF. The CDR3 nucleotides are TGCAGTGCCACAGTTTCCCGGTTTGGGAATCAGTCCCAGCATTTT.

In regard to this clonotype: A read error may produce the germline difference seen at one junction end. The chain has TRBV6-1 and TRBJ2-3, with 8 bases lining up with TRBD2. The germline V gene has CDR1 MNHNS and CDR2 SASEGT. The CDR3 covers 17 residues. The CDR3 spells CASSEESGGGKTDTQCF. As DNA, the CDR3 is TGTGCCAGCAGTGAAGAGAGCGGGGGCGGTAAAACAGATACGCAGTGTTTT.

At least ten counts were recorded for this clonotype. CDR3 sequence: CAWSVLAGGTDTQYF. The CDR3 DNA is TGTGCCTGGAGTGTACTAGCGGGAGGCACAGATACGCAGTATTTT. V gene TRBV30 combines with J gene TRBJ2-3; 11 bases agree with TRBD2. The germline gives CDR1 GTSNPN, CDR2 SVGIG (reference sequence). The CDR3 length is 15 residues. V lost 0 bases and J lost 1; bases outside the gene matches: 0. Together with reference TRBV30 and TRBJ2-3, the CDR3 gives the full variable domain: SQTIHQWPATLVQPVGSPLSLECTVEGTSNPNLYWYRQAAGRGLQLLFYSVGIGQISSEVPQNLSASRPQDRQFILSSKKLLLSDSGFYLCAWSVLAGGTDTQYFGPGTRLTVL.

This clonotype was observed a few times. V gene TRBV7-3 combines with J gene TRBJ2-1; possible D gene TRBD2, 6 bases. The CDR3 runs to 13 residues. From germline, CDR1 is SGHTA and CDR2 FQGTGA. V was pared by 4 bases and J by 7 bases, with 11 bases between. In nucleotides, the CDR3 is TGTGCCAGCAGCTCCTCTAGCGCGAATGAGCAGTTCTTC. Translated, it gives CASSSSSANEQFF. Complete variable domain (other parts from reference TRBV7-3 and TRBJ2-1): GAGVSQTPSNKVTEKGKYVELRCDPISGHTALYWYRQSLGQGPEFLIYFQGTGAADDSGLPNDRFFAVRPEGSVSTLKIQRTERGDSAVYLCASSSSSANEQFFGPGTRLTVL.

In regard to this clonotype: One junction end disagrees with the germline gene, perhaps due to a read error. CDR3 sequence reads: CASSQVVGVLFF. In DNA, the CDR3 is TGTGCCAGCAGCCAAGTTGTCGGGGTGCTGTTTTTT. This sequence joins TRBV14 and TRBJ2-2; maybe TRBD2 (5 bases). The CDR3 sequence is 12 residues long. Germline V gene lookup returns CDR1 SGHDN and CDR2 FVKESK.

By share, this clonotype ranks as medium-sized. V gene TRBV6-1 combines with J gene TRBJ2-7; TRBD1 agrees at 10 bases. Trimming removed 6 bases from V and 3 bases from J; junction bases left unmatched: 5. This CDR3 comprises 14 residues. In germline, CDR1 is MNHNS, CDR2 SASEGT. The CDR3: CASRPGQGYYEQYF. The CDR3 DNA reads as TGTGCCAGCAGGCCGGGACAGGGGTACTACGAGCAGTACTTC.

With respect to this clonotype: Being one base from a much bigger clone, this may be a read error. The V call is TRBV18, the J call TRBJ1-5; 10 bases are a match to TRBD1. Germline V gene data show CDR1 as KGHSH and CDR2 as LQKENI. This CDR3 has 16 residues. The CDR3: CTSSSGTGASNQPQHF. The DNA of the CDR3 is TGTACCAGCTCATCAGGGACAGGGGCCAGCAATCAGCCCCAGCATTTT. The whole variable domain, filled in from reference TRBV18 and TRBJ1-5, reads NAGVMQNPRHLVRRRGQEARLRCSPMKGHSHVYWYRQLPEEGLKFMVYLQKENIIDESGMPKERFSAEFPKEGPSILRIQQVVRGDSAAYFCTSSSGTGASNQPQHFGDGTRLSIL.

This clonotype rates as medium-sized. The chain uses TRBV6-1 and TRBJ1-3; no definite D call. The CDR3 loop spans 17 amino acids. CDR1 is MNHNS, CDR2 SASEGT, per germline. V shed 2 bases and J shed 0 bases, with 14 bases lying between them. DNA for the CDR3: TGTGCCAGCAGTGAAAGGCAGATCACAAGCTCTGGAAACACCATATATTTT. Its protein product is CASSERQITSSGNTIYF.

Concerning this clonotype: A single base separates this from a much larger clone, so it may be a read error. As DNA, the CDR3 is TGTGCCAGCAGTGAAGATGGGGGCGATAATTCACCCCTCCACTTT. Amino acid sequence: CASSEDGGDNSPLHF. The chain couples TRBV6-1 to TRBJ1-6, with D perhaps matching TRBD1 (6 bases). Germline CDR1 is MNHNS and CDR2 is SASEGT. The CDR3 runs 15 residues. The V end lost 1 base, the J end lost 5 bases, and 9 bases lay between the germline ends.

The J gene is TRBJ2-1, the V gene TRBV7-9; 10 positions match TRBD2. Per the germline V gene, CDR1 is SEHNR and CDR2 is FQNEAQ (reference sequence). Germline trimming cut 2 bases from V and 5 bases from J; bases unmatched to any gene: 3. CDR3 length: 15 amino acids. The CDR3: CASSLLAGENNEQFF. CDR3 nucleotides: TGTGCCAGCAGCTTACTAGCGGGAGAGAACAATGAGCAGTTCTTC.

In regard to this clonotype: A much more abundant neighbour one base away suggests this may be a read error. The V call is TRBV3-1, the J call TRBJ1-2; maybe TRBD1 (6 bases). This CDR3 spans 15 amino acids. Germline V lookup: CDR1 LGHDT, CDR2 YNNKEL (reference sequence). V was pared by 6 bases and J by 0 bases, with 14 bases between. CDR3 sequence (DNA): TGTGCCAGCAGACAAAGGGACATCGCTAACTATGGCTACACCTTC. Translating it yields CASRQRDIANYGYTF.

V and J are TRBV30 and TRBJ1-1; D call uncertain. CDR1 is GTSNPN and CDR2 is SVGIG in the germline V gene (reference sequence). This CDR3 is built from 12 residues. Trimming removed 0 bases from V and 10 bases from J, with 12 bases in between. CDR3 nucleotides: TGTGCCTGGAGTGTACACAGTCTTGGAGCTTTCTTT. Its translation is CAWSVHSLGAFF.

This clonotype was observed at least ten times. This chain connects TRBV9 to TRBJ2-7; D not certain. This CDR3 is 14 amino acids long. The V end was cut by 4 bases, the J end by 0 bases, with 11 bases between. CDR1 is SGDLS, CDR2 YYNGEE, per germline. CDR3 amino acids: CASSLGPDSYEQYF. The CDR3 DNA follows: TGTGCCAGCAGCTTAGGACCGGACTCCTACGAGCAGTACTTC.

This clonotype rates as medium-sized. The rearrangement links TRBV6-4 to TRBJ1-5; tentative D call: TRBD1 (5 bases). From germline, CDR1 is MRHNA and CDR2 SNTAGT. V was trimmed by 3 bases and J by 4 bases, leaving 16 bases between them. CDR3 length equals 16 residues. The CDR3 sequence: CASSEGAVAFNQPQHF. The CDR3 nucleotides read TGTGCCAGCAGTGAAGGGGCTGTGGCCTTTAATCAGCCCCAGCATTTT.

V and J are TRBV3-1 and TRBJ1-6; maybe TRBD1 (5 bases). CDR3 length: 15 residues. Per germline, CDR1 LGHDT and CDR2 YNNKEL (reference sequence). With 1 base removed from V and 6 bases from J, the gap between germline ends came to 10 bases. The DNA of the CDR3 is TGTGCCAGCAGCCAAGGGACATTGGGTAATTCACCCCTCCACTTT. Its protein is CASSQGTLGNSPLHF. Complete variable domain (other parts from reference TRBV3-1 and TRBJ1-6): DTAVSQTPKYLVTQMGNDKSIKCEQNLGHDTMYWYKQDSKKFLKIMFSYNNKELIINETVPNRFSPKSPDKAHLNLHINSLELGDSAVYFCASSQGTLGNSPLHFGNGTRLTVT.